This section outlines one TCR beta chain sequence together with its context. The data derive from a study of blood T cell repertoires in COVID-19. About the study: Italy, Spain and the United States were the sources of the convalescent and acute COVID-19 samples. Sources were T cells, B-cell-depleted T cells, or PBMCs; the material itself was cDNA or gDNA.

Authors' processing steps: Estimated nucleated cell counts came from reference gene primer amplification. Sequencing used immunoSEQ multiplex PCR; TCRdb keeps in-frame clones, though not all of them. That table gives V, J and clone size, and the DNA gave D and trimming. The sample lists some 300,000 clones, approximately 90% occurring once. The CDR3 spans 16 residues. CDR1 SGHRS and CDR2 YFSETQ come from the germline V gene. The V end lost 5 bases, the J end lost 6 bases, and 23 bases lay between the germline ends. Seattle patient enrollment occurred during active infection, with longitudinal follow-up thereafter.

The source material was peripheral blood. This TCR came from a woman between 45 and 60 years old with COVID-19, enrolled during active disease. This rearrangement joins TRBV5-1 to TRBJ1-1, with D possibly being TRBD1 (6 bases). Here the CDR3 DNA reads TGCGCCAGCAGGAACGAAGCAGGGGCACGGACATCTGAAGCTTTCTTT. It yields the protein CASRNEAGARTSEAFF.